The 17 T cell receptor beta chains given below trace back to one sample, sequenced in a study of PD-1 blockade in classical Hodgkin lymphoma. Assay used: immunoSEQ multiplex PCR; TCRdb lists only in-frame clones, some missing. The profile shows approximately 9,000 clones, roughly four fifths of them singletons. Time point denoted: cycle 4 day 1 (C4D1), after 5 to 7 weeks of nivolumab. Brentuximab vedotin exposure varied, and every patient relapsed after autologous stem cell transplantation. Magnetic negative selection served to purify CD4+ T cells out of PBMCs that had been thawed. The sample was CD4+ T cells from blood, taken before the fourth cycle of nivolumab. These receptors came from a human donor with classical Hodgkin lymphoma.

CDR3 in DNA: TGTGCCAGCAGTGAAGCGGGCTCCGAGGGGTCACCCCTCCACTTT. It is translated as CASSEAGSEGSPLHF. V gene TRBV6-1 combines with J gene TRBJ1-6, with a weak D call TRBD1 (5 bases). Germline CDR1 is MNHNS and CDR2 is SASEGT. Trimming removed 0 bases from V and 10 bases from J, with 13 bases in between. CDR3 length: 15 residues.

Points on this clone: The junction departs from the called germline gene at one end, perhaps through a read error. This chain links TRBV11-3 with TRBJ1-2, with 7 bases identical to TRBD1. The CDR3 has 16 amino acids. The germline V gene has CDR1 SGHNT and CDR2 YENEEA. The CDR3 loop reads CASTLDRALRGYGYTF. DNA of the CDR3: TGTGCCAGCACCTTAGACAGGGCGCTAAGGGGCTATGGCTACACCTTC.

The chain is built from TRBV11-2 and TRBJ1-1; 10 bases are shared with TRBD1. Trimming removed 5 bases from V and 7 bases from J; junction bases left unmatched: 4. This CDR3 has 13 amino acids. The germline gives CDR1 SGHAT, CDR2 FQNNGV. The CDR3 protein is CASSRQGAYEAFF. CDR3 coding DNA: TGTGCCAGCAGCAGACAGGGGGCTTATGAAGCTTTCTTT.

This sequence joins TRBV7-9 and TRBJ1-4; D is possibly TRBD1 (5 bases). The CDR3 covers 14 residues. Germline CDR1 is SEHNR and CDR2 is FQNEAQ (reference sequence). The ends were cut back, 3 bases at V and 8 bases at J, with 13 bases in the middle. This CDR3 is CASSFGGVREKLFF. CDR3 DNA sequence: TGTGCCAGCAGCTTCGGGGGGGTCAGAGAAAAACTGTTTTTT.

A few counts support this clone. The chain is built from TRBV29-1 and TRBJ1-3, with D possibly matching TRBD1 (6 bases). Trimming pared 7 bases from V and 3 bases from J, leaving 13 bases between. This CDR3 comprises 13 residues. The germline V gene has CDR1 SQVTM and CDR2 ANQGSEA. CDR3 sequence (DNA): TGCAGCGCCGAGAGACAGGATGGAAACACCATATATTTT. Translated, it gives CSAERQDGNTIYF.

The genes are TRBV11-3 and TRBJ1-1; TRBD1 aligns across 8 bases. The CDR3 runs to 14 residues. The germline gives CDR1 SGHNT, CDR2 YENEEA. Unmatched junction bases numbered 1, after V lost 4 bases and J lost 0 bases. CDR3 nucleotides: TGTGCCAGCAGCTCAGGGGGCTTGAACACTGAAGCTTTCTTT. Translated: CASSSGGLNTEAFF.

The table lists this clone with a few counts. The chain links TRBV7-2 to TRBJ2-5, with D possibly called TRBD1 or TRBD2 (5 bases each). Germline V lookup: CDR1 SGHTA, CDR2 FQGNSA. The germline V and J ends were trimmed by 4 bases and 5 bases, with 14 bases remaining between them. This CDR3 comprises 14 residues. The CDR3 coding sequence is TGTGCCAGCAGCTCCGCGAGGGGCGTTGAGACCCAGTACTTC. It codes for CASSSARGVETQYF.

This chain links TRBV5-4 with TRBJ2-5; D tentatively reads TRBD1 or TRBD2 (6 bases each). Germline CDR1 reads SGHNT; CDR2 reads YYREEE (reference sequence). The ends were cut back, 0 bases at V and 5 bases at J, with 11 bases in the middle. The CDR3 length is 14 residues. CDR3 amino acids: CASSLAGAGETQYF. In DNA, the CDR3 is TGTGCCAGCAGCTTGGCGGGGGCCGGGGAGACCCAGTACTTC.

The rearrangement links TRBV6-5 to TRBJ2-7; TRBD1 matches 7 bases. The germline gives CDR1 MNHEY, CDR2 SVGAGI. The V gene end was trimmed by 8 bases and the J gene end by 6 bases; junction bases not matched to a gene: 10. The CDR3 has 13 residues. CDR3 loop: CASRDRVYGEQYF. Here the CDR3 DNA reads TGTGCCAGCCGGGACAGAGTGTATGGCGAGCAGTACTTC.

The genes are TRBV7-2 and TRBJ2-1, with TRBD1 identical over 9 bases. V trimming: 4 bases; J trimming: 14 bases; junction bases outside the gene matches: 6. The CDR3 runs 12 residues. From germline, CDR1 is SGHTA and CDR2 FQGNSA. CDR3 loop: CASSYRQGGKFF. The CDR3 nucleotides are TGTGCCAGCAGCTACCGACAGGGGGGGAAGTTCTTC.

The chain has TRBV5-1 and TRBJ1-4; D call uncertain. This CDR3 region has 14 residues. CDR1 is SGHRS and CDR2 is YFSETQ in the germline V gene. V was pared by 4 bases and J by 7 bases, with 14 bases between. CDR3 bases: TGCGCCAGCAGCGGGTGGGGAAACGGTGAAAAACTGTTTTTT. Translation gives CASSGWGNGEKLFF.

V usage is TRBV21-1 and J usage is TRBJ1-1; TRBD1, the table's D call, lacks a check against the DNA. TRBV21-1 is a pseudogene. This CDR3 spans 15 amino acids. CDR3 amino acids: CASSMEDRERSEAFF. The CDR3 DNA reads as TGTGCCAGCAGCATGGAGGACAGGGAGCGATCTGAAGCTTTCTTT.

The chain is built from TRBV2 and TRBJ1-1; 8 bases align to TRBD1. The CDR3 spans 14 residues. Germline CDR1 SNHLY, CDR2 FYNNEI. The ends lost 3 bases at V and 4 bases at J; junction bases unmatched: 4. The CDR3 DNA is TGTGCCAGCAGTGACCAGGGGGCTTTCACTGAAGCTTTCTTT. It encodes CASSDQGAFTEAFF.

The CDR3 DNA sequence: TGCAGCGTTGCCGGAACGGGGGGAGGAGAGACCCAGTACTTC. Protein sequence: CSVAGTGGGETQYF. The chain has TRBV29-1 and TRBJ2-5, with 7 nucleotides matching TRBD2. The V gene's germline CDR1 is SQVTM and CDR2 ANQGSEA. The CDR3 is 14 residues long. Unmatched junction bases numbered 9, after V lost 4 bases and J lost 4 bases.

This clone was counted a single time. V and J are TRBV7-9 and TRBJ2-2; no clear D gene. Germline assignment: CDR1 SEHNR and CDR2 FQNEAQ (reference sequence). V lost 3 bases and J 0 bases, leaving 5 bases between the germline ends. The CDR3 is 14 amino acids. CDR3 region: CASSFGSNTGELFF. CDR3 coding DNA: TGTGCCAGCAGCTTCGGTTCGAACACCGGGGAGCTGTTTTTT.

The chain combines TRBV21-1 with TRBJ2-6. TRBV21-1 is a recognized pseudogene. The CDR3 length is 13 residues. For the CDR3, the DNA is TGTGCCAGGCAGCTCTCTGGGGCCAACGTCCTGACTTTC. This translates into CARQLSGANVLTF.

The V and J genes are TRBV6-1 and TRBJ1-2; D gene ambiguous. Trimming stripped 4 bases from V and 1 base from J, with 13 bases between. In germline, CDR1 is MNHNS, CDR2 SASEGT. This CDR3 comprises 15 residues. The CDR3 spells CASSGRLGVNYGYTF. As DNA, the CDR3 is TGTGCCAGCAGTGGACGCCTAGGAGTTAACTATGGCTACACCTTC.